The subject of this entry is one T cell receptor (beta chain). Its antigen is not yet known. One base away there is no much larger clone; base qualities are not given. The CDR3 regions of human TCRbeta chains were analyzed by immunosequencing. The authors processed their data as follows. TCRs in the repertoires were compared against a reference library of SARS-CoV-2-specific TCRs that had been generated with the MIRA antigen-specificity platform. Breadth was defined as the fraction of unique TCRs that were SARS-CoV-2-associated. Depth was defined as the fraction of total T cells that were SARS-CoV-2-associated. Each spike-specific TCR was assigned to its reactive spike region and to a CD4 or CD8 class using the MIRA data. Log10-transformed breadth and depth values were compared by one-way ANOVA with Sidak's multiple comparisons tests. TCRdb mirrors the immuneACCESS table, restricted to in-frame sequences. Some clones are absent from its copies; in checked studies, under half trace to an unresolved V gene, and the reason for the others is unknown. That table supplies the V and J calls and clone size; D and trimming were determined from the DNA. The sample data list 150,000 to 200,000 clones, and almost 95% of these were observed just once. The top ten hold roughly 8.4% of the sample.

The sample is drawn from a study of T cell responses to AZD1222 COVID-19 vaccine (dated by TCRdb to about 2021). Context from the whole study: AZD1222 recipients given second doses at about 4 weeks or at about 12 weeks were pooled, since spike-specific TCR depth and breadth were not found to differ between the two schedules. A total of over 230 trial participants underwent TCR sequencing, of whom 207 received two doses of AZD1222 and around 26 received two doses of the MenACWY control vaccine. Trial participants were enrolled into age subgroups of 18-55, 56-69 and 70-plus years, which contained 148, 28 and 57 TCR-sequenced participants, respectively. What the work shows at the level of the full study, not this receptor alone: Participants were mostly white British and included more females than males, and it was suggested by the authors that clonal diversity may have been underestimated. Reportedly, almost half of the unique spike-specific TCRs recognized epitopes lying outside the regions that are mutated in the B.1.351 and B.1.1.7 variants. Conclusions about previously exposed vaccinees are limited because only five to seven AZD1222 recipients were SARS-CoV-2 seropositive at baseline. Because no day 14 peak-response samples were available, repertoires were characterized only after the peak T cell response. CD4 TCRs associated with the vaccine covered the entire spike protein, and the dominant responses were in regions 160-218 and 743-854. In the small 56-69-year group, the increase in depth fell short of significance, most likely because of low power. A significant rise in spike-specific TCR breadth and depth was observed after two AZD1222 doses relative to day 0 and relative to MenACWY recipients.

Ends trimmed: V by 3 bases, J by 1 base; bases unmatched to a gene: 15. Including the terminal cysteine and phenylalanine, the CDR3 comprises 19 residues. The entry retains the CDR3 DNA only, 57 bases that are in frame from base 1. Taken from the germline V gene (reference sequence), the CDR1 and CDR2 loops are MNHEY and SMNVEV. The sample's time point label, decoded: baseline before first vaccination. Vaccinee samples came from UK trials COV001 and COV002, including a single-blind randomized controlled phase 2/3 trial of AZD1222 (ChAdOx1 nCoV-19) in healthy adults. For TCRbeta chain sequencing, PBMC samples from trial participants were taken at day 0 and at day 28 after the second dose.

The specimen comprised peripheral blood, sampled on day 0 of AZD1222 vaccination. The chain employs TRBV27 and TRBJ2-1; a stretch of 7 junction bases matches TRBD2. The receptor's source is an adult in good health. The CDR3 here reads CASSFHFGGSVGSYNEQFF. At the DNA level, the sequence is TGTGCCAGCAGTTTCCATTTCGGGGGGTCTGTGGGTTCCTACAATGAGCAGTTCTTC.